These 8 T cell receptor beta chains originate from one sample sequenced in a study of blood T cell repertoires in COVID-19. The table came from immunoSEQ multiplex PCR; TCRdb's copy has only in-frame clones and leaves some out. The repertoire includes about 200,000 clones, about 93% of them detected once, and about 0.76% sits in the top ten. The specimen was peripheral blood. These receptors came from a man aged 25 to 40 with COVID-19, enrolled during active disease.

The chain recombines TRBV11-2 with TRBJ1-2; the match to TRBD1 covers 7 bases. This CDR3 has 18 residues. With V trimmed by 4 bases and J by 6 bases, 20 bases remained unmatched. The germline gives CDR1 SGHAT, CDR2 FQNNGV. DNA of the CDR3: TGTGCCAGCAGCTCCCTTAGGGACAGCACTTCAACTCACGATGGCTACACCTTC. Translated: CASSSLRDSTSTHDGYTF.

This clone has only one observation. The genes are TRBV6-5 and TRBJ1-2; 7 nucleotides agree with TRBD1. Unmatched junction bases numbered 4, after V lost 2 bases and J lost 7 bases. There are 13 residues in the CDR3. Germline V gives CDR1 MNHEY, CDR2 SVGAGI. CDR3 residues: CASSYGYRGGYTF. CDR3 sequence (DNA): TGTGCCAGCAGTTACGGCTACAGGGGTGGCTACACCTTC.

This clone was seen only a few times. This CDR3 reads CASSSIYEQYF. The CDR3 bases are TGTGCCAGCAGTTCTATCTACGAGCAGTACTTC. The chain recombines TRBV6-5 with TRBJ2-7; no reliable D call. V lost 4 bases and J 3 bases, leaving 4 bases between the germline ends. CDR1 is MNHEY, CDR2 SVGAGI, per germline. The CDR3 spans 11 residues.

The chain combines TRBV2 with TRBJ2-1; 7 bases are a match to TRBD1. With V trimmed by 4 bases and J by 8 bases, 8 bases remained unmatched. Per the germline V gene, CDR1 is SNHLY and CDR2 is FYNNEI. This CDR3 comprises 14 residues. The CDR3 sequence: CASSAGQTNDEQFF. The CDR3 DNA reads TGTGCCAGCAGTGCGGGACAGACCAACGATGAGCAGTTCTTC.

The rearrangement links TRBV10-3 to TRBJ1-5; D uncertain. Germline V gene data show CDR1 as ENHRY and CDR2 as SYGVKD. The CDR3 covers 14 residues. V shed 2 bases and J shed 0 bases, with 5 bases lying between them. CDR3 in DNA: TGTGCCATCAGTGAGGGCCTTAGCAATCAGCCCCAGCATTTT. This codes for CAISEGLSNQPQHF.

This chain connects TRBV6-1 to TRBJ1-3; possible D gene TRBD1, 6 bases. Deletions cut 1 base from V and 6 bases from J, with 10 bases between. Germline V lookup: CDR1 MNHNS, CDR2 SASEGT. This CDR3 contains 14 residues. CDR3 coding DNA: TGTGCCAGCAGTGAAGGGCTGGGGGCAAACACCATATATTTT. This encodes CASSEGLGANTIYF.

The V call is TRBV3-1 (or the pseudogene TRBV3-2), the J call TRBJ2-1; TRBD2 agrees at 8 bases. This CDR3 is 16 amino acids long. V shed 4 bases and J 4 bases; nucleotides not matched to a gene: 9. Germline CDR1 is LGHDT and CDR2 is YNNKEL (reference sequence). CDR3 sequence: CASSPGGRGEYNEQFF. The DNA of the CDR3 is TGTGCCAGCAGCCCCGGGGGGCGGGGGGAATACAATGAGCAGTTCTTC.

Remarks on this clone: Other DNA sequences in this sample translate to the same CDR3. In nucleotides, the CDR3 is TGTGCCAGCAGCGTTTTAGCGGGGGGGCCCGCAGATACGCAGTATTTT. The encoded protein is CASSVLAGGPADTQYF. The chain couples TRBV9 to TRBJ2-3; 11 bases map to TRBD2. With 2 bases clipped from V and 4 bases from J, the junction kept 6 bases outside the gene matches. Germline V gene sequence: CDR1 SGDLS, CDR2 YYNGEE. The CDR3 covers 16 residues. Full variable domain (missing parts from reference TRBV9 and TRBJ2-3): DSGVTQTPKHLITATGQRVTLRCSPRSGDLSVYWYQQSLDQGLQFLIQYYNGEERAKGNILERFSAQQFPDLHSELNLSSLELGDSALYFCASSVLAGGPADTQYFGPGTRLTVL.